The 8 T cell receptor beta chains listed next were all sequenced from one sample in a study of cytomegalovirus exposure and HLA in healthy donors. Use of 60 Vbeta and 13 Jbeta primers characterized the PCR. Produced via immunoSEQ multiplex PCR; TCRdb's table is partial and in-frame only. This table has roughly 130,000 clones, just under 75% appearing once. Specimen: PBMCs. All receptors derive from a man aged 35-49 years in good health and CMV-seropositive.

This sequence joins TRBV9 and TRBJ1-5; D not resolved. The V gene's germline CDR1 is SGDLS and CDR2 YYNGEE. The CDR3 sequence is 15 residues long. The V end lost 4 bases, the J end lost 5 bases, and 16 bases lay between the germline ends. The CDR3 region is CASSITDGFDQPQHF. Written as DNA, the CDR3 is TGTGCCAGCAGCATAACCGACGGGTTCGATCAGCCCCAGCATTTT.

The chain combines TRBV10-3 with TRBJ2-7; maybe TRBD2 (7 bases). The CDR3 length is 14 residues. V lost 5 bases, J lost 6 bases, and 17 bases lay in between. Germline values: CDR1 ENHRY, CDR2 SYGVKD. This chain's CDR3 is CAISPGGQRREQYF. The CDR3 DNA is TGTGCCATCAGTCCGGGGGGCCAGCGTCGCGAGCAGTACTTC.

This clone was seen once. The V gene is TRBV2, the J gene TRBJ1-5, with a tentative D call TRBD1 (6 bases). Trimming took off 1 base at V and 3 bases at J, with 13 bases between the two ends. The CDR3 spans 16 residues. Germline V gives CDR1 SNHLY, CDR2 FYNNEI. Written as DNA, the CDR3 is TGTGCCAGCAGTGAAGGACAGGCCGAGGTCAATCAGCCCCAGCATTTT. Protein sequence: CASSEGQAEVNQPQHF.

V and J are TRBV19 and TRBJ2-7; possibly TRBD1 for D (6 bases). This CDR3 has 15 residues. V lost 4 bases to trimming and J lost 0 bases, with 13 bases between them. CDR1 and CDR2 (germline): LNHDA, SQIVND (reference sequence). The chain's CDR3 is CASSTGDWSSYEQYF. DNA of the CDR3: TGTGCCAGTAGTACAGGGGATTGGAGCTCCTACGAGCAGTACTTC.

The chain couples TRBV18 to TRBJ2-1, with a tentative D call TRBD2 (6 bases). Germline V CDR1 and CDR2: KGHSH, LQKENI. The CDR3 runs to 12 residues. The germline V and J ends were trimmed by 7 bases and 8 bases, with 12 bases remaining between them. Here the CDR3 DNA reads TGTGCCAGCTTGGAAGCGGGCGATGAGCAGTTCTTC. It yields the protein CASLEAGDEQFF.

J is TRBJ1-3 and V is TRBV6-5; D perhaps matches TRBD1 (6 bases). The germline CDR1 and CDR2 sequences are MNHEY and SVGAGI. The CDR3 spans 16 residues. The V end was cut by 2 bases, the J end by 0 bases, with 11 bases between. DNA of the CDR3: TGTGCCAGCAGTTACGGGAGGGGGATCTCTGGAAACACCATATATTTT. Amino acids: CASSYGRGISGNTIYF.

V and J are TRBV2 and TRBJ2-5; D is uncertain. The DNA end is more similar to TRBJ2-7, so the J call may be wrong. The CDR3 has 13 amino acids. The germline V gene has CDR1 SNHLY and CDR2 FYNNEI. The CDR3 nucleotides are TGTGCCAGCAGTGAAGTCACTGCCTACGAGCAGTACTTC. Translation gives CASSEVTAYEQYF.

The V and J genes are TRBV2 and TRBJ2-1; D not certain. V lost 6 bases and J lost 5, with 17 bases in between. The length of the CDR3 is 15 residues. Germline CDR1 SNHLY, CDR2 FYNNEI. The CDR3 DNA reads TGTGCCAGCAGAGAACGGAGTATCAAAAACAATGAGCAGTTCTTC. This sequence encodes CASRERSIKNNEQFF.